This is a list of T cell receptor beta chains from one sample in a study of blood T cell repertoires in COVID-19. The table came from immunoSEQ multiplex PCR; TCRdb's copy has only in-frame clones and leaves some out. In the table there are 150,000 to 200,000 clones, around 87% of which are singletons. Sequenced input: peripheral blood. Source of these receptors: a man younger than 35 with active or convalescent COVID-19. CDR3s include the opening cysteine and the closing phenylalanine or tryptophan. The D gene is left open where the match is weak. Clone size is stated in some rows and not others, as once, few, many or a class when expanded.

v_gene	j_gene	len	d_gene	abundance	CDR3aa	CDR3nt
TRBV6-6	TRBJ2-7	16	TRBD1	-	CASSYSRDRPFHEQYF	TGTGCCAGCAGTTACTCTCGGGACAGGCCTTTCCACGAGCAGTACTTC
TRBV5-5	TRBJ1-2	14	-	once	CASGRTETNYGYTF	TGTGCCAGCGGGCGGACAGAGACTAACTATGGCTACACCTTC
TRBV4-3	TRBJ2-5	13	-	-	CASSMTGDETQYF	TGCGCCAGCAGCATGACGGGAGATGAGACCCAGTACTTC
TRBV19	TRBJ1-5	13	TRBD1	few	CASRDRSNQPQHF	TGTGCCAGCCGGGACAGGAGCAATCAGCCCCAGCATTTT
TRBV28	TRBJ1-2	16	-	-	CASSLPRGGRHYGYTF	TGTGCCAGCAGTTTACCACGAGGGGGACGGCACTATGGCTACACCTTC
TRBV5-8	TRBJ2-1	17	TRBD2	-	CASSLYVVTSGLNEQFF	TGTGCCAGCAGCCTCTACGTCGTGACTAGCGGACTCAATGAGCAGTTCTTC
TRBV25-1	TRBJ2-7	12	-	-	CASRIGEYEQYF	TGTGCCAGCAGAATAGGGGAATACGAGCAGTACTTC
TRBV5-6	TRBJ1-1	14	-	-	CASGRLRGNTEAFF	TGTGCCAGCGGGAGACTGAGAGGGAACACTGAAGCTTTCTTT
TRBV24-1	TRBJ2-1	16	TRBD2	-	CATSDRGTSGLNEQFF	TGTGCCACCAGTGATAGAGGGACTAGCGGGCTTAATGAGCAGTTCTTC
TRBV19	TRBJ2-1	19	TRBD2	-	CASSITASGLLRSYNEQFF	TGTGCCAGTAGTATAACGGCTAGCGGGCTACTCCGCTCCTACAATGAGCAGTTCTTC
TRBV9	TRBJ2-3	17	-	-	CASSATGSRLNTDTQYF	TGTGCCAGCAGCGCGACCGGGTCACGGTTAAACACAGATACGCAGTATTTT
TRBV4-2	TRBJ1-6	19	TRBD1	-	CASSQANRGLMSGNSPLHF	TGTGCCAGCAGCCAAGCTAACAGGGGGCTCATGTCTGGTAATTCACCCCTCCACTTT
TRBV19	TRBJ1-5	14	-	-	CASSIDQFAGLRHF	TGTGCCAGTAGTATAGATCAATTCGCGGGCCTTCGGCATTTT
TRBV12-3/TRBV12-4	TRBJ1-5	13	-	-	CASSQRGDQPQHF	TGTGCCAGCAGTCAAAGGGGCGATCAGCCCCAGCATTTT
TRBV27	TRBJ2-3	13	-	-	CASSSVDPDTQYF	TGTGCCAGCAGTTCCGTAGATCCAGATACGCAGTATTTT
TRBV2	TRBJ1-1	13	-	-	CASGIWGGTEAFF	TGTGCCAGCGGCATTTGGGGGGGGACTGAAGCTTTCTTT
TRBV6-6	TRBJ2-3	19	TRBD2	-	CASSPPGTSGVWYTDTQYF	TGTGCCAGCAGTCCCCCCGGGACTAGCGGGGTTTGGTACACAGATACGCAGTATTTT
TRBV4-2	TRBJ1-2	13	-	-	CASRSREAYGYTF	TGTGCCAGCAGATCCAGGGAGGCCTATGGCTACACCTTC
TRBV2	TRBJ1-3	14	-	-	CASSGQVSGNTIYF	TGTGCCAGCAGTGGGCAGGTCTCTGGAAACACCATATATTTT
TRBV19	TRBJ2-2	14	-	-	CASSMRQGPGELFF	TGTGCCAGTAGTATGCGCCAGGGCCCCGGGGAGCTGTTTTTT
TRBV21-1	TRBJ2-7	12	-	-	CASSGPGYEQYF	TGTGCCAGTTCCGGGCCGGGGTACGAGCAGTACTTC
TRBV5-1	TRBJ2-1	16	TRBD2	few	CASSRSSGDSYNEQFF	TGCGCCAGCAGTCGGTCTAGCGGGGACTCCTACAATGAGCAGTTCTTC
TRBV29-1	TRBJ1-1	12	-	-	CSTYARVTEAFF	TGCAGCACCTACGCGAGGGTCACTGAAGCTTTCTTT
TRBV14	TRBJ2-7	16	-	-	CASRPAGNPFLYEQYF	TGTGCCAGCCGCCCAGCGGGCAACCCTTTCTTATACGAGCAGTACTTC
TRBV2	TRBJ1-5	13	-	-	CASIGQLDQPQHF	TGTGCCAGCATCGGCCAGCTAGATCAGCCCCAGCATTTT
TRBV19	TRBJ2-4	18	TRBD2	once	CASSVGLAGALAKNIQYF	TGTGCCAGTAGTGTGGGACTAGCGGGAGCGCTAGCCAAAAACATTCAGTACTTC
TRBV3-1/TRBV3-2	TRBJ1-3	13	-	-	CASSWAAGNTIYF	TGTGCCAGCAGCTGGGCAGCCGGAAACACCATATATTTT
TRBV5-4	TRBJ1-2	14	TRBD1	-	CASKIENRGGGYTF	TGTGCCAGCAAGATAGAGAACAGGGGAGGCGGCTACACCTTC
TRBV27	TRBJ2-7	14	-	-	CASSFKGSSYEQYF	TGTGCCAGCAGTTTTAAGGGGTCCTCCTACGAGCAGTACTTC
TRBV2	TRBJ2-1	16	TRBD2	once	CASGVEGLAEYNEQFF	TGTGCCAGCGGGGTTGAGGGACTAGCGGAGTACAATGAGCAGTTCTTC
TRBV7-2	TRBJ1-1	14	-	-	CASSGGGENTEAFF	TGTGCCAGCAGCGGGGGGGGAGAGAACACTGAAGCTTTCTTT
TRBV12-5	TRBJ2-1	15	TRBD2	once	CASGSGLAVNNEQFF	TGTGCTAGTGGTTCGGGACTAGCGGTTAACAATGAGCAGTTCTTC
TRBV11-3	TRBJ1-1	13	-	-	CASSHDAGAEAFF	TGTGCCAGCAGCCACGATGCCGGAGCGGAAGCTTTCTTT
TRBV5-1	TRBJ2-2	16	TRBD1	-	CASSLGDRGPGGELFF	TGCGCCAGCAGCTTGGGGGACAGGGGGCCTGGCGGGGAGCTGTTTTTT
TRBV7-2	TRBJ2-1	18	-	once	CASSFDFDRFSSYNEQFF	TGTGCCAGCAGCTTCGACTTTGACAGGTTTAGCTCCTACAATGAGCAGTTCTTC
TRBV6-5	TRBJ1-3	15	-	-	CASTTGLHSGNTIYF	TGTGCCAGTACCACAGGGCTTCACTCTGGAAACACCATATATTTT
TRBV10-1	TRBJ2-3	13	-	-	CASRNPGTDTQYF	TGCGCCAGCAGGAACCCGGGCACAGATACGCAGTATTTT
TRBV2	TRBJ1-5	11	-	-	CASSEGGPPHF	TGTGCCAGCAGTGAAGGGGGGCCCCCGCATTTT
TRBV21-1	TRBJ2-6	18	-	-	CASSKALPTGLGANVLTF	TGTGCCAGCAGCAAAGCGCTCCCGACAGGGCTCGGGGCCAACGTCCTGACTTTC
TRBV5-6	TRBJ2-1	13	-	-	CASSYSTDLEQFF	TGTGCCAGCAGCTACTCTACCGATCTTGAGCAGTTCTTC
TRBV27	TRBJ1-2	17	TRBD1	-	CASSPFEQGQGLYGYTF	TGTGCCAGCAGCCCTTTTGAACAGGGACAGGGGCTTTATGGCTACACCTTC
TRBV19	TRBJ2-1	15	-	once	CASKSSRSSYNEQFF	TGTGCCAGTAAAAGTTCCAGAAGCTCCTACAATGAGCAGTTCTTC
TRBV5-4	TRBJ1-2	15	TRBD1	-	CASSVGQEPLYGYTF	TGTGCCAGCAGCGTAGGACAGGAACCTCTCTATGGCTACACCTTC
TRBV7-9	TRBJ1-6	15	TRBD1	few	CASSSLGTGDSPLHF	TGTGCCAGCAGCTCCCTCGGGACAGGGGATTCACCCCTCCACTTT
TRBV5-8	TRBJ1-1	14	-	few	CASSFPGSRTEAFF	TGTGCCAGCAGCTTCCCGGGGTCGAGGACTGAAGCTTTCTTT
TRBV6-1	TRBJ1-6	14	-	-	CASDRDPYNSPLHF	TGTGCCAGCGATCGGGATCCCTATAATTCACCCCTCCACTTT
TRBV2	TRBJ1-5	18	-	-	CASSEKFLREFRPQPQHF	TGTGCCAGCAGTGAAAAGTTCCTGAGAGAGTTCCGCCCTCAGCCCCAGCATTTT
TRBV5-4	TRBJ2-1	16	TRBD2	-	CASSTGLADSYNEQFF	TGTGCCAGCAGCACGGGACTAGCGGACTCCTACAATGAGCAGTTCTTC